This T cell receptor beta chain was profiled in a study of blood T cells in healthy people across ages. Study in general: The capture of about one barcoded beta molecule per two T cells was achieved by template switching. Regarding the study as a whole: It was the long-lived donors that had more naive CD4+ cells and higher diversity than aged donors.

The germline V gene encodes CDR1 SGHDN and CDR2 FVKESK. The CDR3 extends over 13 amino acids. J was trimmed by 8 bases and V by 3 bases; bases with no gene match: 5. Note on this clonotype: The antigen is not known.

Then a second PCR, running roughly 6 to 12 cycles, was carried out with a sample-barcoded 5' primer and a J-beta primer mix. A single record per CDR3 protein comes from TCRdb applying MiXCR to the 5' RACE reads. The table has around 650,000 distinct CDR3 sequences, around two fifths seen once; the top ten hold 30%. This clonotype was sampled from a man older than 75 in good health. This rearrangement joins TRBV14 to TRBJ1-2; 8 bases match TRBD1. Sequencing was carried out using blood. The CDR3 here is CASSQGQAWGYTF. CDR3 bases: TGTGCCAGCAGCCAGGGACAGGCCTGGGGCTACACCTTC.